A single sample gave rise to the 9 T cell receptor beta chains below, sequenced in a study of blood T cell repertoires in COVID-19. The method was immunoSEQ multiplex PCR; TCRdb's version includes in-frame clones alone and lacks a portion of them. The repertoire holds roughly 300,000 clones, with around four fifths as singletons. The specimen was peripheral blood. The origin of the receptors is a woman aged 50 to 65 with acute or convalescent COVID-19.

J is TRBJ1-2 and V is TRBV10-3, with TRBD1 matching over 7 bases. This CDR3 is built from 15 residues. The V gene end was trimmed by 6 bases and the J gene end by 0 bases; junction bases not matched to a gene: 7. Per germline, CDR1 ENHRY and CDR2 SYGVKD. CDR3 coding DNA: TGTGCCATCAGCTCGGGACAGCTGACTAACTATGGCTACACCTTC. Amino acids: CAISSGQLTNYGYTF.

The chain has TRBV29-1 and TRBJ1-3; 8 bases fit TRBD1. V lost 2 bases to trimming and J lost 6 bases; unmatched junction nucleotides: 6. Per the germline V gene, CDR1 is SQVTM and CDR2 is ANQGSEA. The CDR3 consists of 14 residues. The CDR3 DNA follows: TGCAGCGTTGAACTCAGGGGGCTGGAAAACACCATATATTTT. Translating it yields CSVELRGLENTIYF.

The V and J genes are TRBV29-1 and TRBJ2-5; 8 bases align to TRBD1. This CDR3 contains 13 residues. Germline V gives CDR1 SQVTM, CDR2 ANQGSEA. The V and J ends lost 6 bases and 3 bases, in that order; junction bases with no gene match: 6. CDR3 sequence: CSVRTGSEETQYF. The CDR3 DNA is TGCAGCGTCCGGACAGGGTCTGAAGAGACCCAGTACTTC.

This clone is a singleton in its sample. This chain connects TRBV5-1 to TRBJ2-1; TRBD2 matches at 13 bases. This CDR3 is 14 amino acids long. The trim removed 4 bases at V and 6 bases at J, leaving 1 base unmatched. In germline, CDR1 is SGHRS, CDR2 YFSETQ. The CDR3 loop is CASSGTSGINEQFF. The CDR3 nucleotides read TGCGCCAGCAGCGGGACTAGCGGGATCAATGAGCAGTTCTTC.

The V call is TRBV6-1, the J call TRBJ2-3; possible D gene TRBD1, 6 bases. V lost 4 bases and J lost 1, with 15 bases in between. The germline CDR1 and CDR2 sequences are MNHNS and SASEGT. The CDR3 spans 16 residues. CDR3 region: CASSVLGAEGTDTQYF. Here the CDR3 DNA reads TGTGCCAGCAGTGTTTTGGGGGCCGAAGGCACAGATACGCAGTATTTT.

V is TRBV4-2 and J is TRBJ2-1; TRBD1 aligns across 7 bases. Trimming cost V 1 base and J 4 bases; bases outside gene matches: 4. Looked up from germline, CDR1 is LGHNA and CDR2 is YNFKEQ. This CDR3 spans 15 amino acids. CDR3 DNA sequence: TGTGCCAGCAGCCAAGTAGGGACAGATTACAATGAGCAGTTCTTC. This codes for CASSQVGTDYNEQFF.

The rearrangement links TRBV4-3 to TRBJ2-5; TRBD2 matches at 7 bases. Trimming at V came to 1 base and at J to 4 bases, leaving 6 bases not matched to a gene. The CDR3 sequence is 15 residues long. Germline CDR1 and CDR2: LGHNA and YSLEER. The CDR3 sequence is CASSQGSGKAETQYF. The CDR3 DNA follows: TGCGCCAGCAGCCAAGGGAGCGGGAAAGCAGAGACCCAGTACTTC.

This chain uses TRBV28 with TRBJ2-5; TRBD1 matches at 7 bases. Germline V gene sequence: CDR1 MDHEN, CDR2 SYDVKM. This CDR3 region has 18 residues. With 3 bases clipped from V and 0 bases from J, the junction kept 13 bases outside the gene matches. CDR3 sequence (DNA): TGTGCCAGCAGTTTGAGCGGTGGGGTCGGACAGGACCAAGAGACCCAGTACTTC. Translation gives CASSLSGGVGQDQETQYF.

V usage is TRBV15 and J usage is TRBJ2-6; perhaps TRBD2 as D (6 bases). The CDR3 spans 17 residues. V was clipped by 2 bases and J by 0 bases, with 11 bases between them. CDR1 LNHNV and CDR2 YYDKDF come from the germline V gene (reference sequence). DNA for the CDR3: TGTGCCACCAGCAGATGGCCCGGGAGCTCTGGGGCCAACGTCCTGACTTTC. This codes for CATSRWPGSSGANVLTF.